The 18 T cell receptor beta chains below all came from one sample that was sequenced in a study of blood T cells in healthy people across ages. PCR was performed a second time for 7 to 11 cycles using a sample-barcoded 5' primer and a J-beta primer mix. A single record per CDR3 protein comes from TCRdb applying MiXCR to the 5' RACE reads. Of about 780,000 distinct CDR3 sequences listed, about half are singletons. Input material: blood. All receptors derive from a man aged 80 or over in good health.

The CDR3 DNA reads as TGTGCCAGCAGGCCAGCCGGGTGGGACACCGGGGAGCTGTTTTTT. Its protein is CASRPAGWDTGELFF. The rearrangement uses TRBV25-1 and TRBJ2-2; D gene ambiguous. CDR1 MGHDK and CDR2 SYGVNS come from the germline V gene. V shed 6 bases and J shed 3 bases, with 14 bases lying between them. CDR3 size: 15 residues. Supplemented by reference TRBV25-1 and TRBJ2-2, the full variable domain reads EADIYQTPRYLVIGTGKKITLECSQTMGHDKMYWYQQDPGMELHLIHYSYGVNSTEKGDLSSESTVSRIRTEHFPLTLESARPSHTSQYLCASRPAGWDTGELFFGEGSRLTVL.

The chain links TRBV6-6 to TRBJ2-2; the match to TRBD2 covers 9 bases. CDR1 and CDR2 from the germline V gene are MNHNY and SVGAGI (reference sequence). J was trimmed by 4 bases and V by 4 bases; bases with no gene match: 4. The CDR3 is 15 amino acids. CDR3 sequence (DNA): TGTGCCAGCAGTTTGGGACTAGCTCGCACCGGGGAGCTGTTTTTT. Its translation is CASSLGLARTGELFF.

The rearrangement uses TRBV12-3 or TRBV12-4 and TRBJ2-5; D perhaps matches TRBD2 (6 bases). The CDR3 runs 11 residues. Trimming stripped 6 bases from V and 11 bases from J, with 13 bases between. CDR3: CASSWRGEQYF. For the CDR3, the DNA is TGTGCCAGCAGCTGGAGGGGTGAGCAGTACTTC.

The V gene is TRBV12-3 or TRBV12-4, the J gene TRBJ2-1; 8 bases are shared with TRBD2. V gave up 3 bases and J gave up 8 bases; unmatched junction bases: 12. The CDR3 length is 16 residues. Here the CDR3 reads CASSLGGGRTLDEQFF. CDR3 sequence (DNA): TGTGCCAGCAGTTTGGGTGGCGGGAGGACCCTCGATGAGCAGTTCTTC.

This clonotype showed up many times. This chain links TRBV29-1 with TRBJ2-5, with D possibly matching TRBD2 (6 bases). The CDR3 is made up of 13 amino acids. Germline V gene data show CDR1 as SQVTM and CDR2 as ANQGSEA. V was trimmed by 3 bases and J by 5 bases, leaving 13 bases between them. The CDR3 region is CSVDASAGETQYF. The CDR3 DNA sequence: TGCAGCGTTGACGCTAGCGCGGGGGAGACCCAGTACTTC.

The CDR3 nucleotides are TGCAGTGCACCGGCCTCAGCGGGAGTGGACAATGAGCAGTTCTTC. Translated: CSAPASAGVDNEQFF. V usage is TRBV20-1 and J usage is TRBJ2-1, with 8 bases that match TRBD2. The germline CDR1 and CDR2 sequences are DFQATT and SNEGSKA (reference sequence). The CDR3 runs 15 residues. Germline trimming cut 6 bases from V and 5 bases from J; bases unmatched to any gene: 12.

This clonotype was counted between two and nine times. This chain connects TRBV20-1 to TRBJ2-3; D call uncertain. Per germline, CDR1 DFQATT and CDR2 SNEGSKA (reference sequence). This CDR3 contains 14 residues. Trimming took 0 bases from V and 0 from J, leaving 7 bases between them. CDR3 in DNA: TGCAGTGCTAGAGATTGGGCCAGCACAGATACGCAGTATTTT. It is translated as CSARDWASTDTQYF.

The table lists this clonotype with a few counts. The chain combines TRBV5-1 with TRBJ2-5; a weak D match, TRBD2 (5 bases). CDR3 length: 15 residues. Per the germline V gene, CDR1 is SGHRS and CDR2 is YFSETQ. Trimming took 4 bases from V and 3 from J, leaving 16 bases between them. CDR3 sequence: CASSQSGNEEETQYF. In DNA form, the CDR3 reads TGCGCCAGCAGCCAAAGCGGCAATGAGGAAGAGACCCAGTACTTC.

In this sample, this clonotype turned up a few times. This chain's CDR3 is CASSPRLAGVHNEQFF. The CDR3 DNA is TGTGCCAGCAGCCCCCGGTTAGCGGGAGTTCACAATGAGCAGTTCTTC. This chain joins TRBV7-9 and TRBJ2-1; 9 bases align to TRBD2. From germline, CDR1 is SEHNR and CDR2 FQNEAQ (reference sequence). The CDR3 has 16 residues. Unmatched junction bases numbered 10, after V lost 5 bases and J lost 5 bases.

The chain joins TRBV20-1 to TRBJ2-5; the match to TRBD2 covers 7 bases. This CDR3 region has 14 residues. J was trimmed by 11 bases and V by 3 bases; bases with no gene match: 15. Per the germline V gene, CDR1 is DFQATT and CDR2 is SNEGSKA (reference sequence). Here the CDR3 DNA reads TGCAGTGCTAGGGAGAGCGGGGCCGGGACTGAGCAGTACTTC. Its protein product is CSARESGAGTEQYF.

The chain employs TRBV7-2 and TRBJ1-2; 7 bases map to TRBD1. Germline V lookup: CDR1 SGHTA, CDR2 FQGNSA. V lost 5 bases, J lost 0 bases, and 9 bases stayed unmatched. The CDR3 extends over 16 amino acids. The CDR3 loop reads CASSTRTGEANYGYTF. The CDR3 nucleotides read TGTGCCAGCAGCACCCGGACAGGAGAAGCTAACTATGGCTACACCTTC. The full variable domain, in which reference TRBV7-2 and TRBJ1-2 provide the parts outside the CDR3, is GAGVSQSPSNKVTEKGKDVELRCDPISGHTALYWYRQSLGQGLEFLIYFQGNSAPDKSGLPSDRFSAERTGGSVSTLTIQRTQQEDSAVYLCASSTRTGEANYGYTFGSGTRLTVV.

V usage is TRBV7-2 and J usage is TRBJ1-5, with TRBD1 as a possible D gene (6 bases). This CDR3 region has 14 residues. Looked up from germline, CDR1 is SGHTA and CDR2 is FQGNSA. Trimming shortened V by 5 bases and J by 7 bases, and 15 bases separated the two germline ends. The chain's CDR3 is CASSRNRAGQPQHF. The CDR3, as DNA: TGTGCCAGCAGCCGTAACAGGGCCGGGCAGCCCCAGCATTTT.

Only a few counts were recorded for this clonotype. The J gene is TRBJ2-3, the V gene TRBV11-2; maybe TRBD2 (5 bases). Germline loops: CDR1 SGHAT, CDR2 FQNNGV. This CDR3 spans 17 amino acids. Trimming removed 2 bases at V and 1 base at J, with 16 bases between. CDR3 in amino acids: CASSLRVLGSGTDTQYF. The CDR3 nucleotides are TGTGCCAGCAGCTTAAGGGTTTTGGGTAGCGGCACAGATACGCAGTATTTT.

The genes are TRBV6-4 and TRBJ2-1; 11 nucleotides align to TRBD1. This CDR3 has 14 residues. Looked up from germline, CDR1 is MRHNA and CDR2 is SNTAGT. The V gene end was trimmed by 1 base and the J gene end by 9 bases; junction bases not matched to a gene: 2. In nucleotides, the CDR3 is TGTGCCAGCAGTGACTACGGACAGGGGGCTGAGCAGTTCTTC. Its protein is CASSDYGQGAEQFF.

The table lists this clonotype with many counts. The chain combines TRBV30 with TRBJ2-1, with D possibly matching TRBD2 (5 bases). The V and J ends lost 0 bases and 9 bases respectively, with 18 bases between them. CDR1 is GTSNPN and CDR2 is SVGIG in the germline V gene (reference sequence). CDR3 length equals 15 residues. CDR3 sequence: CAWSVRGRGLSEQFF. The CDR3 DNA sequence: TGTGCCTGGAGTGTACGAGGGAGAGGGTTAAGTGAGCAGTTCTTC.

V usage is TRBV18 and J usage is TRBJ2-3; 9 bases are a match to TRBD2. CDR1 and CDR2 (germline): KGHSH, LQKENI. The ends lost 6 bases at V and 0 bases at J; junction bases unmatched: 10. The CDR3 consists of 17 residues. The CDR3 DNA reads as TGTGCCAGCTCGCACTCGAGACTAGCGGAGAGCACAGATACGCAGTATTTT. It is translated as CASSHSRLAESTDTQYF.

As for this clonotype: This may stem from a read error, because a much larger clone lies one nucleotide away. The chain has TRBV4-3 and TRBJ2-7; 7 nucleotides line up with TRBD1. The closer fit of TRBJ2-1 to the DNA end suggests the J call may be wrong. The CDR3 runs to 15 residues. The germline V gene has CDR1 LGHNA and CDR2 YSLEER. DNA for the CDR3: TGCGCCAGCAGCCAAGCGAGGGACAGCTCCTACGAGCAGTTCTTC. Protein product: CASSQARDSSYEQFF.

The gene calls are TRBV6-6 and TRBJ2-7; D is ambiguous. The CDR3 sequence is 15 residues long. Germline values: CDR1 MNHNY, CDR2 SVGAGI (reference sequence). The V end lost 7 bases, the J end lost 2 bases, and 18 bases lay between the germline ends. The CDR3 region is CASNVAPLSPYEQYF. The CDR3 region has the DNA TGTGCCAGCAACGTCGCCCCCCTCAGCCCCTACGAGCAGTACTTC.